This is a list of T cell receptor beta chains from one sample in a study of shared clonotypes between healthy human individuals. Generated by immunoSEQ multiplex PCR, the TCRdb table keeps only in-frame clones and is missing some. Of around 1,900,000 clones detected, around 95% appear once; the ten largest clones hold about 1.7%. The material sequenced was naive CD8+ T cells from PBMCs. These receptors all come from a man younger than 35 in good health. Some clones in this sample may be carry-over from other donors' samples. Each CDR3 is given without its conserved first and last residue. A D gene is named only where the DNA matches it firmly.

v_call d_call cdr3_aa
TRBV4-1 NA ASSHGGGNEKLF
TRBV5-1 NA ASIGPGRNEQF
TRBV7-8 NA ASSVPITGEAF
TRBV7-3 NA ASSLLAVIPYEQY
TRBV21-1 NA ASGPPARGDGQPQH
TRBV21-1 NA ASPKGSPNTGELF
TRBV28 NA ASSSPWEKNTGELF
TRBV19 NA ASRVRDYNTEAF
TRBV7-2 TRBD1 ASSPRHTGVWEQY
TRBV15 TRBD1 ATSTRGQGAGQPQH
TRBV28 NA ASTGRRSSGANVLT
TRBV11-2 NA ASSTRGGVDHEQF
TRBV29-1 NA SVEAATELYEQF
TRBV30 TRBD2 AWSTGLAGWALGSYNEQF
TRBV27 TRBD1 ATARIPGTAKNTEAF